This TCR beta chain derives from a study of blood T cell repertoires in COVID-19. The CDR3 loop spans 14 amino acids. Germline-derived CDR1 and CDR2 are SNHLY and FYNNEI. The germline V and J ends were trimmed by 4 bases and 3 bases, with 13 bases remaining between them. Under the authors' procedure: Amplification from reference gene primers served as the basis for estimated nucleated cell counts. Only in-frame clones appear in the TCRdb table, and some are missing; sequencing was by immunoSEQ multiplex PCR. From that table come the V and J calls and clone size; the DNA was used to work out D and trimming. The sample records a few hundred thousand clones, roughly 90% being singletons.

The sequence was obtained from a woman aged 25 to 39 who had recovered from COVID-19. The sequenced material came from PBMCs or T cells enriched from blood (not recorded which). The chain combines TRBV2 with TRBJ2-7, with TRBD2 as a possible D gene (5 bases). The CDR3 coding sequence is TGTGCCAGCAGTGTCACGGGGAGTATCTACGAGCAGTACTTC. It specifies CASSVTGSIYEQYF.